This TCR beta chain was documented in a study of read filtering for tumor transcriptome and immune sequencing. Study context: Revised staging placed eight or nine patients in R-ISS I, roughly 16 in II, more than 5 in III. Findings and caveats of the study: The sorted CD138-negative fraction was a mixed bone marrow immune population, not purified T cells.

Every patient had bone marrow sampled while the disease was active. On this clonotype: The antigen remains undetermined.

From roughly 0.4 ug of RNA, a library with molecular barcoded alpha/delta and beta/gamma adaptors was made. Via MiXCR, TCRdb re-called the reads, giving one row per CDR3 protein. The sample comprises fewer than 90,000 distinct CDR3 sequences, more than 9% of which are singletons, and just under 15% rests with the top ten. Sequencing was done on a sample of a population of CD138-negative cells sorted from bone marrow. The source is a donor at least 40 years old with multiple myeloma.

The CDR3 DNA follows: TGCGCCAGCAGCGGGGGACAGGGCGCCTACAATGAGCAGTTCTTC. Protein product: CASSGGQGAYNEQFF. The chain links TRBV5-1 to TRBJ2-1; 9 nucleotides match TRBD1. The CDR3 has 15 amino acids. In germline, CDR1 is SGHRS, CDR2 YFSETQ. After removal of 4 bases from V and 2 bases from J, the junction contained 4 bases not matched to a gene.